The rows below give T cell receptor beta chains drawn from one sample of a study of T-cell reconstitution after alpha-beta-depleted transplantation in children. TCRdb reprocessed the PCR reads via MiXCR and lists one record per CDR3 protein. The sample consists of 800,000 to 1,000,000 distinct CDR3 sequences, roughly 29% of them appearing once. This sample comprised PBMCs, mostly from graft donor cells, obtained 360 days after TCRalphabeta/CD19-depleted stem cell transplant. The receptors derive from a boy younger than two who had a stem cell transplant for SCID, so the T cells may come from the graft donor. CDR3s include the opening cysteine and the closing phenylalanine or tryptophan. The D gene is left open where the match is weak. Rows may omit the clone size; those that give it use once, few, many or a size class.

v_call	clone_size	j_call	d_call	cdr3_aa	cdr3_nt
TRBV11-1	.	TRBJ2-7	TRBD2	CASSPAGGSYSYEQYF	TGTGCCAGCAGCCCCGCGGGGGGGTCCTACTCCTACGAGCAGTACTTC
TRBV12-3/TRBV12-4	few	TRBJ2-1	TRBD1	CASSPTLGTGAFYNEQFF	TGTGCCAGCAGTCCTACGCTGGGGACAGGCGCTTTCTACAATGAGCAGTTCTTC
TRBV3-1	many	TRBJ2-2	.	CASSHYEELFF	TGTGCCAGCAGCCATTATGAGGAGCTGTTTTTT
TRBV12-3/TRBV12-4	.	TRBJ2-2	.	CASSPTGTDATNTGELFF	TGTGCCAGCAGTCCCACCGGGACGGATGCTACGAACACCGGGGAGCTGTTTTTT
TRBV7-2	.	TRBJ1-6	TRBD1	CASSWDSRGSPLHF	TGTGCCAGCAGCTGGGACAGTAGAGGCTCACCCCTCCACTTT
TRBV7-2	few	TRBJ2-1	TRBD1	CASSYGTAPYNEQFF	TGTGCCAGCAGCTACGGGACAGCACCCTACAATGAGCAGTTCTTC
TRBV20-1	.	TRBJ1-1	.	CSRYRGVNTEAFF	TGCAGCCGCTACCGGGGCGTGAACACTGAAGCTTTCTTT
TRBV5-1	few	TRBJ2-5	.	CASSLGLKAQETQYF	TGCGCCAGCAGCTTGGGTTTGAAAGCCCAAGAGACCCAGTACTTC
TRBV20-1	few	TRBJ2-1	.	CSARDSGGHEQFF	TGCAGTGCTAGAGATAGTGGGGGGCATGAGCAGTTCTTC
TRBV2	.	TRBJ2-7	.	CASSDAGTYEQYF	TGTGCCAGCAGTGACGCGGGGACCTACGAGCAGTACTTC
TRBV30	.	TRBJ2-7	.	CAWRRVGHSSYEQYF	TGTGCCTGGCGACGAGTGGGACATTCGTCCTACGAGCAGTACTTC
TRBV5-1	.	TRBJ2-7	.	CASSLGAGNEQYF	TGCGCCAGCAGCCTTGGGGCAGGGAACGAGCAGTACTTC
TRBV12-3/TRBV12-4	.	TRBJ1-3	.	CASSIGTDSGNTIYF	TGTGCCAGCAGTATCGGGACGGATTCTGGAAACACCATATATTTT
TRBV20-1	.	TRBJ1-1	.	CSARPGTKNTEAFF	TGCAGTGCTAGGCCCGGGACCAAGAACACTGAAGCTTTCTTT
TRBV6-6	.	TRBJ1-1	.	CASSYPDRAFF	TGTGCCAGCAGTTACCCCGACAGGGCTTTCTTT
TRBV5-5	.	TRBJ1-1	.	CASSLGSGGLNTEAFF	TGTGCCAGCAGCTTGGGTTCGGGGGGCCTGAACACTGAAGCTTTCTTT
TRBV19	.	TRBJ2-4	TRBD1	CASSREGAVAKNIQYF	TGTGCCAGTAGCCGAGAGGGGGCAGTAGCCAAAAACATTCAGTACTTC
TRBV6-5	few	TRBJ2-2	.	CASGYRARLVGELFF	TGTGCCAGCGGTTACAGGGCGCGTTTAGTCGGGGAGCTGTTTTTT
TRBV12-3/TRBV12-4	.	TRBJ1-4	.	CASSFEGRGPEKLFF	TGTGCCAGCAGTTTCGAGGGTAGGGGACCGGAAAAACTGTTTTTT
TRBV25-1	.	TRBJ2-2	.	CATASGLLNTGELFF	TGTGCCACCGCCAGTGGGCTCCTGAACACCGGGGAGCTGTTTTTT
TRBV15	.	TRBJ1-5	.	CATSRGRQWSNQPQHF	TGTGCCACCAGCAGAGGCAGACAGTGGAGCAATCAGCCCCAGCATTTT
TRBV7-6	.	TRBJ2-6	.	CATTGSPLSGANVLTF	TGTGCCACCACGGGTTCACCGCTCTCTGGGGCCAACGTCCTGACTTTC
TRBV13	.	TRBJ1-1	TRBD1	CASSLTAGGKLEAFF	TGTGCCAGCAGCTTAACGGCAGGGGGCAAGTTAGAAGCTTTCTTT
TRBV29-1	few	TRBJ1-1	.	CSVERGGANTEAFF	TGCAGCGTTGAACGAGGGGGGGCGAACACTGAAGCTTTCTTT
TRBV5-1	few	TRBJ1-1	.	CASSSMTEAFF	TGCGCCAGCAGTTCGATGACTGAAGCTTTCTTT
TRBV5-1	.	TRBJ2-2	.	CASSLVQGVNTGELFF	TGCGCCAGCAGCTTGGTTCAGGGAGTCAACACCGGGGAGCTGTTTTTT
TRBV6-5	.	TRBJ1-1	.	CASSPVFRMNTEAFF	TGTGCCAGCAGTCCCGTTTTTAGAATGAACACTGAAGCTTTCTTT
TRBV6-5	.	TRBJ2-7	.	CASTNRDYEQYF	TGTGCCAGCACCAACAGGGACTACGAGCAGTACTTC